This T cell receptor beta chain was sequenced in a study of identical twins. Study findings and constraints: Beta out-of-frame sequences showed weaker excess sharing between twins.

This CDR3 has 18 residues. The germline V gene encodes CDR1 DFQATT and CDR2 SNEGSKA (reference sequence). Using its own MiXCR run on the 5' RACE reads, TCRdb lists one record per CDR3 protein. This table holds just under 550,000 distinct CDR3 sequences, over 12% found once. With respect to this clonotype: Its matching antigen is unknown. A junction boundary mismatches the germline segment, possibly from a read error.

Every sampled donor was Caucasian and healthy. The same sample was also used in a study of yellow fever vaccine responses in identical twins.

The material sequenced was CD4+ T cells sorted from blood. The source is a woman aged 18 to 35 in good health. V gene TRBV20-1 combines with J gene TRBJ2-1, with 14 bases lining up with TRBD2. The CDR3 DNA reads as TGCTGTGCTAGAACAACCGGGACTAGCGGGGGATTTTACAATGAGCAGTTCTTC. It encodes CCARTTGTSGGFYNEQFF.